Listed below are T cell receptor beta chains from one sample, sequenced in a study of cytomegalovirus exposure and HLA in healthy donors. Sequenced by immunoSEQ multiplex PCR; TCRdb stores in-frame clones only, minus some. The data show about 130,000 clones, with approximately 8.9% seen just once and 6% to 7.5% held by the top ten. The sample was PBMCs. These receptors were obtained from a woman between 40 and 50 years old in good health and CMV-seropositive. Both conserved end residues are trimmed from each CDR3. Fields, in order: CDR3 protein, V gene, D gene, CDR3 length. D genes are given only for firm matches.

ASSRLAGDIHEQY,TRBV27,TRBD2,13
ATSARDRGRSQPQH,TRBV15,TRBD1,14
ASSLRPRGGHEQY,TRBV11-2,-,13
ASSLGQEETQY,TRBV5-1,-,11
ASSPRGRTGYEQY,TRBV28,-,13
ASSGGGTYEQY,TRBV7-8,TRBD2,11
ASSLSSGGFPSTDTQY,TRBV5-1,TRBD2,16
SVGGTGVHGYT,TRBV29-1,TRBD1,11
SVEPGGSYGYT,TRBV29-1,-,11
ASSEYANTGELF,TRBV6-5,-,12
ASSQQGISYEQY,TRBV6-6,-,12
ATSPGGAGVTQY,TRBV15,TRBD2,12
ASSHPQGGEQY,TRBV19,-,11
ASSPLTRLGEEF,TRBV7-2,-,12
ASSLANSRNTEAF,TRBV7-9,-,13
ATSGGAGETQY,TRBV10-3,TRBD2,11
ASSLASVYGYT,TRBV5-1,-,11